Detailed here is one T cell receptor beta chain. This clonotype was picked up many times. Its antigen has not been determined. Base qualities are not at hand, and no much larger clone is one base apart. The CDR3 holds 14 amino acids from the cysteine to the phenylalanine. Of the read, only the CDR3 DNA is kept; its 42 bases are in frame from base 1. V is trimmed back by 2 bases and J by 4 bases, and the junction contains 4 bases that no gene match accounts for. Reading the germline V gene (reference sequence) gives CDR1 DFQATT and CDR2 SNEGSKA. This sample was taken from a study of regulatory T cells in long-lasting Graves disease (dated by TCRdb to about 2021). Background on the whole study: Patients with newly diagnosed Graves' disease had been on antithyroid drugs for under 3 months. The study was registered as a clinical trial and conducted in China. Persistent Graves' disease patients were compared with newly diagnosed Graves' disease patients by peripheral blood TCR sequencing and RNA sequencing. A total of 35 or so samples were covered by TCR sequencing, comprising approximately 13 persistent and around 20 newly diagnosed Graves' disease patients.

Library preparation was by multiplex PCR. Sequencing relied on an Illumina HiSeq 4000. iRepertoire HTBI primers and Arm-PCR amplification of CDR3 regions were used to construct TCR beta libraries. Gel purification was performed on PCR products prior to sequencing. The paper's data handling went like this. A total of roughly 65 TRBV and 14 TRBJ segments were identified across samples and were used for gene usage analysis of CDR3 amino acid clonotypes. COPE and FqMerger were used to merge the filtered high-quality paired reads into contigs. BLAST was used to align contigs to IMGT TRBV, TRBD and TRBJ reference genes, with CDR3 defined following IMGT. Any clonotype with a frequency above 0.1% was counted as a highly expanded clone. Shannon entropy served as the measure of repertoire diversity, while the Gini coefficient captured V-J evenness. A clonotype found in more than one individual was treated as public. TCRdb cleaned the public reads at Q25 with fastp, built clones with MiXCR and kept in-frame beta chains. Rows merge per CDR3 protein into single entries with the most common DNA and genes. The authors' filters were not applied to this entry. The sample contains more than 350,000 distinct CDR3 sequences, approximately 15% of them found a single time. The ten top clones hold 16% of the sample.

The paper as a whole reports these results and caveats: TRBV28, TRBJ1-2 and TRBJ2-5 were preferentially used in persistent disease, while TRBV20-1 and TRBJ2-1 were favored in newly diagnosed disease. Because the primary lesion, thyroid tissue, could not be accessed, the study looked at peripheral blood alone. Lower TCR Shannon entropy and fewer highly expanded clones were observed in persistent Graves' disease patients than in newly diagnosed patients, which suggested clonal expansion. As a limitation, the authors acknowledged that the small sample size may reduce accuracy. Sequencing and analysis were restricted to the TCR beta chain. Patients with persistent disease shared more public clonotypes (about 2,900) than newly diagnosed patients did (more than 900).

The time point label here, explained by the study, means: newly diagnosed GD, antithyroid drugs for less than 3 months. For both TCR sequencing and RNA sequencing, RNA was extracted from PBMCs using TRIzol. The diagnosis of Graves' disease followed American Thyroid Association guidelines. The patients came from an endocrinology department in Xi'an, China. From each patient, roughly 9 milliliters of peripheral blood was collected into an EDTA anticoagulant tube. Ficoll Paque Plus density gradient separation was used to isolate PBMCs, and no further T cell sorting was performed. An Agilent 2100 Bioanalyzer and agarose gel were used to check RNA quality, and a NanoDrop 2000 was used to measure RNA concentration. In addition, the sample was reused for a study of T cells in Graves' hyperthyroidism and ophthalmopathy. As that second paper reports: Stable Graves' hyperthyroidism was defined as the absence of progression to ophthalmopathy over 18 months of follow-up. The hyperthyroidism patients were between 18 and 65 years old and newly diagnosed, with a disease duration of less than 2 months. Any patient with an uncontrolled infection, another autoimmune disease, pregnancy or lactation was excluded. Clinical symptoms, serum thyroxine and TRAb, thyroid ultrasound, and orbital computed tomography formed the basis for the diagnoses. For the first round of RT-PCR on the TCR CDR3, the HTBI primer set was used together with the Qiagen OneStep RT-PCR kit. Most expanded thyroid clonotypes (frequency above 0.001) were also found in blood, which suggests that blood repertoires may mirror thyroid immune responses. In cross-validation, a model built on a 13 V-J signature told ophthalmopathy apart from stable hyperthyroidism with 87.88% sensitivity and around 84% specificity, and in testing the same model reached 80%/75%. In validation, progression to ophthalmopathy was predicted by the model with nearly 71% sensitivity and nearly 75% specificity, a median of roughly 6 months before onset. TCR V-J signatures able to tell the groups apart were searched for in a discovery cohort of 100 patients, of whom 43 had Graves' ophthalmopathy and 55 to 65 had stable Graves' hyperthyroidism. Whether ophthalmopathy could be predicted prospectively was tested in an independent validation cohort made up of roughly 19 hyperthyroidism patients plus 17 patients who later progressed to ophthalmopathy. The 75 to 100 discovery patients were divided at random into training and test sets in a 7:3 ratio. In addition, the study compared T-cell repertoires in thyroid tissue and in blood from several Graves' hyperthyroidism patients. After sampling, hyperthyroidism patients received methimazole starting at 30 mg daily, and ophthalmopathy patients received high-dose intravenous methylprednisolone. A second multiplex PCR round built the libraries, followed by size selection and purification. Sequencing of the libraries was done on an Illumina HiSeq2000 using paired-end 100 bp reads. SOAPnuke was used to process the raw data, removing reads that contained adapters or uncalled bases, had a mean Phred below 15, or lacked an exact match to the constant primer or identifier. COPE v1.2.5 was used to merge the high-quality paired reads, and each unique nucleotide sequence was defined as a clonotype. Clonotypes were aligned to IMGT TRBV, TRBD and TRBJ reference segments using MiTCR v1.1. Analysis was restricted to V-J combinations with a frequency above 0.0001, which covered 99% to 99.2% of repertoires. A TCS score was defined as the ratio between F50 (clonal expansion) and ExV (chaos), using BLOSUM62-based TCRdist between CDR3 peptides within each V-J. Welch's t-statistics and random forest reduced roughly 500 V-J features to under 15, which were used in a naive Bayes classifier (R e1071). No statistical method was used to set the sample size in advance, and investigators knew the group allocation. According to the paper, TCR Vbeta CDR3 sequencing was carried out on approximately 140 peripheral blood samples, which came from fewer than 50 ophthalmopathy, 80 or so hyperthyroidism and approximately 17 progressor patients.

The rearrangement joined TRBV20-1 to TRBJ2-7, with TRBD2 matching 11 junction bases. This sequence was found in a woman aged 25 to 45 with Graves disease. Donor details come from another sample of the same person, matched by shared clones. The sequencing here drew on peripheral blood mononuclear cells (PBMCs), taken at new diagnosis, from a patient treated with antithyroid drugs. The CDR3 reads CSARSGTSGYEQYF. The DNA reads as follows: TGCAGTGCTAGATCCGGGACTAGCGGATACGAGCAGTACTTC.